A single TCR beta chain is shown here with its context. Its antigen is as yet unknown. This entry belongs to a study of early T cells in non-severe SARS-CoV-2 infection. Study background: Unsorted whole blood bulk RNA was sequenced, with unpaired chains. Study results and caveats: VDJdb matching, biased toward anti-spike CD8 responses, missed private and CD4 specificities.

Each cDNA molecule carried a unique molecular identifier. TCRdb processed the 5' RACE reads anew with MiXCR; each CDR3 protein has one entry. The profile covers 56,000 or so distinct CDR3 sequences, with about 11% appearing a single time and 6% to 8% taken by the ten largest. Deletions cut 2 bases from V and 8 bases from J, with 13 bases between. Per the germline V gene, CDR1 is DFQATT and CDR2 is SNEGSKA (reference sequence). This CDR3 region has 13 residues. The TCR originated in an adult who was a healthcare worker with PCR-confirmed SARS-CoV-2 infection or an uninfected control (not recorded which). V and J are TRBV20-1 and TRBJ2-1; D is uncertain. The sequenced sample consisted of whole blood. CDR3 in amino acids: CSARPIGIDEQFF. In DNA, the CDR3 is TGCAGTGCTAGACCCATAGGTATCGATGAGCAGTTCTTC.